The present TCR beta chain was sequenced within a study of cytomegalovirus exposure and HLA in healthy donors. General study findings and limits: Using the classifier, cytomegalovirus status was reportedly diagnosed with high specificity and sensitivity. The study dropped some indistinguishable V segments, TRBV6-2 and TRBV6-3 among them.

Worth noting for this clone: Its antigen is still unknown.

In the PCR, 60 Vbeta and 13 Jbeta primers were used. Using immunoSEQ multiplex PCR, the repertoire was profiled, and TCRdb retains in-frame clones only, with some absent. The repertoire consists of about 140,000 clones, with about 80% occurring once and the leading ten covering 6.5%. CDR1 is LNHNV, CDR2 YYDKDF, per germline (reference sequence). V was pared by 2 bases and J by 0 bases, with 20 bases between. There are 19 residues in the CDR3. V and J are TRBV15 and TRBJ2-1; D perhaps matches TRBD2 (6 bases). Sample: PBMCs. The sequence came from a man in his forties or fifties in good health and CMV-seropositive. The CDR3: CATSRSSVWRGSSYNEQFF. Here the CDR3 DNA reads TGTGCCACCAGCAGAAGTTCGGTTTGGCGGGGAAGCTCCTACAATGAGCAGTTCTTC.